Shown below are 25 T cell receptor beta chains from a single sample sequenced in a study of T cell clonality in common variable immunodeficiency. Profiling relied on immunoSEQ multiplex PCR, and the TCRdb table lists in-frame clones only, not all of them. This sample shows approximately 44,000 clones and no singletons; about 10% rests with the ten largest. Sequenced input: peripheral blood mononuclear cells. The receptors come from a person aged 18 to 75 in good health.

This clone was counted at least ten times. The CDR3 end is not reached by the read, which stops 3 residues before it; the germline J gene fills it in. This chain uses TRBV4-2 with TRBJ2-7; a weak D match, TRBD2 (5 bases). Germline V gene sequence: CDR1 LGHNA, CDR2 YNFKEQ. V was pared by 1 base and J by 2 bases, with 18 bases between. The CDR3 length is 17 residues. The CDR3 bases that were read are TGTGCCAGCAGCCAAGTAGCCCGGACTGGAAGTACCTACGAG. It encodes CASSQVARTGSTYE. The whole CDR3 sequence is CASSQVARTGSTYEQYF.

Many counts were recorded for this clone. From the germline J gene comes the end of the CDR3, since the read stops 3 residues before it. The V call is TRBV20-1, the J call TRBJ2-4; TRBD2 is a possible D gene (5 bases). V shed 2 bases and J shed 6 bases, with 14 bases lying between them. There are 14 residues in the CDR3. Germline lookup yields CDR1 DFQATT and CDR2 SNEGSKA (reference sequence). The sequenced part of the CDR3 DNA is TGCAGTGCTAGACCCGGACTGGGAGTAAACATT. Protein sequence: CSARPGLGVNI. The entire CDR3 protein is CSARPGLGVNIQYF.

Ten or more counts support this clone. The read terminates 3 residues before the CDR3 end, so the remaining end is supplied by the germline J gene. The chain combines TRBV30 with TRBJ1-1; D unclear. The V end was cut by 0 bases, the J end by 0 bases, with 11 bases between. Germline V CDR1 and CDR2: GTSNPN, SVGIG (reference sequence). This CDR3 contains 15 residues. Incomplete CDR3 DNA: TGTGCCTGGAGTGTACTGCCGGGTCTGAACACTGAA. Translating it yields CAWSVLPGLNTE. Given in full, the CDR3 is CAWSVLPGLNTEAFF. The variable domain in full, completed from reference TRBV30 and TRBJ1-1, reads SQTIHQWPATLVQPVGSPLSLECTVEGTSNPNLYWYRQAAGRGLQLLFYSVGIGQISSEVPQNLSASRPQDRQFILSSKKLLLSDSGFYLCAWSVLPGLNTEAFFGQGTRLTVV.

At least ten counts were recorded for this clone. The sequenced fragment ends 3 residues before the CDR3 boundary, so the rest is inferred from the germline J gene. The chain links TRBV19 to TRBJ2-7, with TRBD2 identical over 7 bases. From germline, CDR1 is LNHDA and CDR2 SQIVND (reference sequence). The J segment lost 4 bases and the V segment lost 6 bases, leaving 6 bases of the junction unmatched. This CDR3 is built from 13 residues. The sequenced part of the CDR3 DNA is TGTGCCAGTAGCCTCCACGGGGGGTACGAG. Its protein is CASSLHGGYE. Given in full, the CDR3 is CASSLHGGYEQYF. Drawing the rest from reference TRBV19 and TRBJ2-7, the complete variable domain is DGGITQSPKYLFRKEGQNVTLSCEQNLNHDAMYWYRQDPGQGLRLIYYSQIVNDFQKGDIAEGYSVSREKKESFPLTVTSAQKNPTAFYLCASSLHGGYEQYFGPGTRLTVT.

This clone was seen many times. The read comes to an end 3 residues before the CDR3 does, leaving the germline J gene to fill in the end. This rearrangement joins TRBV6-2 or TRBV6-3 to TRBJ2-7, with D uncertain. This CDR3 comprises 12 residues. The V and J ends lost 6 bases and 4 bases respectively, with 10 bases between them. CDR1 and CDR2 from the germline V gene are MNHEY and SVGEGT. The CDR3 reads CASSLTDYEQYF. The sequenced CDR3 bases are TGTGCCAGCAGCCTAACAGATTACGAG.

In its sample, this clone was seen many times. The read comes to an end 3 residues before the CDR3 does, leaving the germline J gene to fill in the end. The chain links TRBV20-1 to TRBJ2-1; TRBD2 aligns across 9 bases. Germline V CDR1 and CDR2: DFQATT, SNEGSKA (reference sequence). Trimming took 6 bases from V and 8 from J; bases not matched to a gene: 11. The CDR3 is 14 residues long. The sequenced part of the CDR3 DNA is TGCAGTGCGTTAAGGGCGGGGGGGCCTTATGAG. As protein: CSALRAGGPYE. The CDR3 reads in full as CSALRAGGPYEQFF.

Ten or more counts support this clone. Read data end 3 residues before the CDR3 end; the end is taken from the germline J gene. The rearrangement joins TRBV5-1 to TRBJ2-5; 10 bases match TRBD2. Trimming at V came to 4 bases and at J to 1 base, leaving 4 bases not matched to a gene. This CDR3 has 15 amino acids. Per germline, CDR1 SGHRS and CDR2 YFSETQ. The DNA read from the CDR3 is TGCGCCAGCAGCCTCACTAGCGGGGCCCAAGAGACC. Its translation is CASSLTSGAQET. The whole CDR3 is CASSLTSGAQETQYF.

This clone was counted at least ten times. Read coverage stops 3 residues before the CDR3 terminus; the germline J gene supplies the remainder. The chain has TRBV2 and TRBJ1-2, with D unclear. Trimming removed 6 bases from V and 5 bases from J, with 13 bases in between. Germline CDR1 reads SNHLY; CDR2 reads FYNNEI. CDR3 length equals 13 residues. Here the CDR3 reads CASREATGYGYTF. The sequenced part of the CDR3 DNA is TGTGCCAGCAGGGAGGCGACGGGGTATGGC.

The sample holds many counts of this clone. The CDR3 end falls 3 residues outside the read, so it is completed with the germline J gene. The rearrangement uses TRBV2 and TRBJ2-1, with 8 bases lining up with TRBD2. The germline gives CDR1 SNHLY, CDR2 FYNNEI. V gave up 3 bases and J gave up 4 bases; unmatched junction bases: 5. The CDR3 has 15 amino acids. CDR3 amino acids: CASSDMGLGYNEQFF. CDR3 DNA, as far as it was read: TGTGCCAGCAGTGATATGGGACTAGGGTACAATGAG.

This clone was detected ten times or more. The read comes to an end 3 residues before the CDR3 does, leaving the germline J gene to fill in the end. The chain employs TRBV2 and TRBJ1-4, with 9 bases that match TRBD1. CDR1 and CDR2 (germline): SNHLY, FYNNEI. The CDR3 sequence is 14 residues long. Trimming removed 6 bases from V and 7 bases from J; junction bases left unmatched: 6. CDR3 sequence reads: CASSETGGGEKLFF. CDR3 bases read: TGTGCCAGCAGCGAGACAGGGGGAGGTGAAAAA.

At least ten counts were recorded for this clone. The missing CDR3 end, 3 residues past where the read stops, is filled in from the germline J gene. The V call is TRBV20-1, the J call TRBJ1-5, with D perhaps TRBD1 (5 bases). In germline, CDR1 is DFQATT, CDR2 SNEGSKA (reference sequence). Trimming removed 1 base at V and 6 bases at J, with 10 bases between. CDR3 length: 13 amino acids. The CDR3: CSARGQGIQPQHF. The DNA read from the CDR3 is TGCAGTGCTAGAGGCCAGGGAATTCAGCCC.

At least ten counts were recorded for this clone. The CDR3 end lies 3 residues beyond the end of the read and is filled in from the germline J gene. The chain links TRBV7-8 to TRBJ1-1; D perhaps matches TRBD1 (6 bases). The ends were cut back, 0 bases at V and 5 bases at J, with 10 bases in the middle. This CDR3 is built from 14 residues. Germline-derived CDR1 and CDR2 are SGHVS and FQNEAQ. CDR3: CASSLAGHQTEAFF. The covered CDR3 bases are TGTGCCAGCAGCTTAGCGGGACACCAGACTGAA.

On this clone: The CDR3 goes on 3 residues after the read ends, and that part is filled in from the germline J gene. The chain employs TRBV10-2 and TRBJ2-3; D is perhaps TRBD2 (6 bases). V gave up 0 bases and J gave up 0 bases, with 16 bases separating them. Germline V CDR1 and CDR2: WSHSY, SAAADI. This CDR3 is 18 amino acids long. CDR3 DNA (partial): TGCGCCAGCAGTGAGTCGACTCGTCGGCGGGGTAGCACAGATACG. Amino acids: CASSESTRRRGSTDT. Given in full, the CDR3 is CASSESTRRRGSTDTQYF.

This clone was detected many times. The CDR3 protein is CASLGTGYNQPQHF. The sequenced CDR3 bases are TGTGCCAGTTTAGGGACAGGGTACAATCAGCCC. The chain employs TRBV19 and TRBJ1-5, with TRBD1 matching over 9 bases. The read terminates 3 residues before the CDR3 end, so the remaining end is supplied by the germline J gene. The germline V gene encodes CDR1 LNHDA and CDR2 SQIVND (reference sequence). The CDR3 is made up of 14 amino acids. The J segment lost 3 bases and the V segment lost 8 bases, leaving 5 bases of the junction unmatched.

At least ten counts were recorded for this clone. With the read ending 3 residues before the CDR3 end, the germline J gene is used to fill in that end. The J gene is TRBJ1-1, the V gene TRBV7-2; the D gene is possibly TRBD1 (6 bases). The germline V gene has CDR1 SGHTA and CDR2 FQGNSA. The CDR3 spans 14 residues. Trimming took 2 bases from V and 2 from J, leaving 9 bases between them. Partial CDR3 DNA: TGTGCCAGCAGCTTAACAGGGTTCAACACTGAA. Encoded protein: CASSLTGFNTE. The whole CDR3 protein is CASSLTGFNTEAFF.

This clone was seen at least ten times. Coverage ceases 3 residues before the CDR3 finishes, and the germline J gene fills in the end. The chain carries TRBV7-8 and TRBJ1-2; D remains ambiguous. The CDR3 is 14 amino acids. CDR1 SGHVS and CDR2 FQNEAQ come from the germline V gene. CDR3 in amino acids: CASSLGEGSGGYTF. Incomplete CDR3 DNA: TGTGCCAGCAGCTTAGGGGAGGGATCGGGGGGC.

This clone was detected many times. Read data end 3 residues before the CDR3 end; the end is taken from the germline J gene. J is TRBJ2-1 and V is TRBV28; D possibly uses TRBD1 or TRBD2 (8 bases each). Germline loops: CDR1 MDHEN, CDR2 SYDVKM. Trimming stripped 2 bases from V and 0 bases from J, with 23 bases between. This CDR3 has 20 amino acids. The CDR3 loop is CASSLGQGAGGSISYNEQFF. The sequenced CDR3 bases are TGTGCCAGCAGTTTAGGGCAGGGGGCGGGAGGCTCTATCTCCTACAATGAG. The full variable domain, completed using reference TRBV28 and TRBJ2-1, is DVKVTQSSRYLVKRTGEKVFLECVQDMDHENMFWYRQDPGLGLRLIYFSYDVKMKEKGDIPEGYSVSREKKERFSLILESASTNQTSMYLCASSLGQGAGGSISYNEQFFGPGTRLTVL.

This clone was detected ten times or more. The CDR3 end is not reached by the read, which stops 3 residues before it; the germline J gene fills it in. The V and J genes are TRBV12-5 and TRBJ1-6; no clear D. Trimming took off 5 bases at V and 9 bases at J, with 14 bases between the two ends. Per the germline V gene, CDR1 is LGHNT and CDR2 is FRNRAP. The CDR3 length is 14 residues. CDR3 DNA, as far as it was read: TGTGCTAGTGGTCCCGTCCAGGTCAGTTCACCC. It is translated as CASGPVQVSSP. The full CDR3 protein reads CASGPVQVSSPLHF.

There are many counts of this clone. The read stops 3 residues short of the end of the CDR3; the missing end is completed from the germline J gene. The chain is built from TRBV6-4 and TRBJ2-4; 10 bases fit TRBD2. J lost 2 bases, V lost 6 bases, and 4 bases had no gene match. This CDR3 comprises 15 residues. Germline CDR1 is MRHNA and CDR2 is SNTAGT. CDR3 in amino acids: CASRETSGSKNIQYF. Incomplete CDR3 DNA: TGTGCCAGCAGGGAGACTAGCGGGTCCAAAAACATT.

At least ten counts were recorded for this clone. The read terminates 3 residues before the CDR3 end, so the remaining end is supplied by the germline J gene. The V gene is TRBV2, the J gene TRBJ2-1; 10 nucleotides agree with TRBD2. Trimming cost V 8 bases and J 7 bases; bases outside gene matches: 17. The CDR3 loop spans 17 amino acids. Germline CDR1 and CDR2: SNHLY and FYNNEI. CDR3 loop: CASCLGTSAGGRNEQFF. CDR3 bases read: TGTGCCAGCTGTCTAGGGACTAGCGCCGGCGGTAGAAATGAG. Full variable domain (missing parts from reference TRBV2 and TRBJ2-1): EPEVTQTPSHQVTQMGQEVILRCVPISNHLYFYWYRQILGQKVEFLVSFYNNEISEKSEIFDDQFSVERPDGSNFTLKIRSTKLEDSAMYFCASCLGTSAGGRNEQFFGPGTRLTVL.

About this clone: The CDR3 goes on 3 residues after the read ends, and that part is filled in from the germline J gene. The V call is TRBV7-8, the J call TRBJ1-3; 8 nucleotides agree with TRBD1. Germline lookup yields CDR1 SGHVS and CDR2 FQNEAQ. The V gene end was trimmed by 5 bases and the J gene end by 4 bases; junction bases not matched to a gene: 1. This CDR3 region has 13 residues. The part of the CDR3 DNA that was read is TGTGCCAGCAGCAGGGACAGGGGAAACACC. Its translation: CASSRDRGNT. The complete CDR3 sequence is CASSRDRGNTIYF.

This clone appeared many times. From the germline J gene comes the end of the CDR3, since the read stops 3 residues before it. V is TRBV7-8 and J is TRBJ1-1, with TRBD1 matching 10 bases. This CDR3 has 16 residues. In germline, CDR1 is SGHVS, CDR2 FQNEAQ. V lost 5 bases, J lost 4 bases, and 10 bases stayed unmatched. The CDR3 DNA, read in part, is TGTGCCAGCAGCCTCGGGACAGGGGTAGTTCTCACTGAA. Translating gives CASSLGTGVVLTE. The complete CDR3 reads CASSLGTGVVLTEAFF.

This clone appeared many times. The read falls 3 residues short of the CDR3 end, and the missing part is taken from the germline J gene. This chain uses TRBV19 with TRBJ1-6, with D possibly TRBD1 on 5 matching bases. V dropped 3 bases and J dropped 8 bases, with 14 bases sitting between them. Germline V gives CDR1 LNHDA, CDR2 SQIVND (reference sequence). The CDR3 has 15 residues. CDR3 residues: CASSIFDSTDSPLHF. The covered CDR3 bases are TGTGCCAGTAGTATTTTTGACAGTACAGATTCACCC.

In its sample, this clone was seen many times. The read stops 3 residues short of the end of the CDR3; the missing end is completed from the germline J gene. The chain uses TRBV2 and TRBJ1-4; 9 nucleotides line up with TRBD1. Trimming cost V 6 bases and J 6 bases; bases outside gene matches: 2. The CDR3 is made up of 13 amino acids. The germline CDR1 and CDR2 sequences are SNHLY and FYNNEI. The part of the CDR3 DNA that was read is TGTGCCAGCAGCCGGGACAGGGATGAAAAA. Its translation: CASSRDRDEK. The whole CDR3 reads CASSRDRDEKLFF.

This clone was recorded many times. Sequencing ends 3 residues short of the CDR3 end; the germline J gene provides the rest. V and J are TRBV29-1 and TRBJ1-4; TRBD1 matches at 7 bases. The germline V gene has CDR1 SQVTM and CDR2 ANQGSEA. CDR3 length: 13 amino acids. V lost 6 bases to trimming and J lost 7 bases; unmatched junction nucleotides: 8. The sequenced part of the CDR3 DNA is TGCAGCGTCGCAAGGACAGGTCGTGAAAAA. This translates into CSVARTGREK. The complete CDR3 protein is CSVARTGREKLFF.